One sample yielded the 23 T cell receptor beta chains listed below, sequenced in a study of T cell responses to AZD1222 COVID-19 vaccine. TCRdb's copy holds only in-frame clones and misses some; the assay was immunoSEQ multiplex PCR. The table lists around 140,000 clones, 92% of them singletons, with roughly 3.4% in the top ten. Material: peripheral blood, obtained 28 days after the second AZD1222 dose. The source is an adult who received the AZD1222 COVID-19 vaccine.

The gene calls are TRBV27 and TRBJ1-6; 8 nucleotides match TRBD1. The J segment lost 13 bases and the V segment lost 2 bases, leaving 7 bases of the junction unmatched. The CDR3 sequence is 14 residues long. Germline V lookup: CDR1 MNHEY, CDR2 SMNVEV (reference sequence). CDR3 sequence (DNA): TGTGCCAGCAGTTTAGCACAGGGGGGCGTCCCCCTCCACTTT. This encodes CASSLAQGGVPLHF.

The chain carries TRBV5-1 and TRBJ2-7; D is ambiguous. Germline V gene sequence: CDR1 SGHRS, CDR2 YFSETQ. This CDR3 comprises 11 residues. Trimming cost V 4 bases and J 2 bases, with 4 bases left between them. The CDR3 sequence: CASSNTYEQYF. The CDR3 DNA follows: TGCGCCAGCAGCAACACCTACGAGCAGTACTTC.

CDR3 residues: CASSYSRGYGYTF. The CDR3 bases are TGTGCCAGCAGTTACTCCAGGGGCTATGGCTACACCTTC. The chain couples TRBV6-2 or TRBV6-3 to TRBJ1-2, with D maybe TRBD1 (6 bases). Per the germline V gene, CDR1 is MNHEY and CDR2 is SVGEGT. This CDR3 is built from 13 residues. The germline V and J ends were trimmed by 0 bases and 4 bases, with 6 bases remaining between them.

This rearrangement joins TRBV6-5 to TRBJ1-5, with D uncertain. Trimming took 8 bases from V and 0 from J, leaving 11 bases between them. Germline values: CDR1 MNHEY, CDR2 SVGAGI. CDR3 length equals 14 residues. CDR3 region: CASGRAYSNQPQHF. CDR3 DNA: TGTGCCAGCGGGAGAGCATATAGCAATCAGCCCCAGCATTTT.

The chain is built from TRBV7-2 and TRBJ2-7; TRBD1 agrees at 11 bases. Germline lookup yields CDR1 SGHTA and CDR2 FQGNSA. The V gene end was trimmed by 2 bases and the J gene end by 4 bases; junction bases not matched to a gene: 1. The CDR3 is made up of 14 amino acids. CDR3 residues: CASSLWDRGYEQYF. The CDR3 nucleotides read TGTGCCAGCAGCTTATGGGACAGGGGGTACGAGCAGTACTTC.

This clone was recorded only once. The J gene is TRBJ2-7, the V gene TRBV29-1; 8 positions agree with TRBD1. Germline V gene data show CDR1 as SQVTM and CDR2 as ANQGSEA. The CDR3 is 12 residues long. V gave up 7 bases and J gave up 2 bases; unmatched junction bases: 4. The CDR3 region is CSAGTGTYEQYF. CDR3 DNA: TGCAGCGCCGGGACAGGAACCTACGAGCAGTACTTC.

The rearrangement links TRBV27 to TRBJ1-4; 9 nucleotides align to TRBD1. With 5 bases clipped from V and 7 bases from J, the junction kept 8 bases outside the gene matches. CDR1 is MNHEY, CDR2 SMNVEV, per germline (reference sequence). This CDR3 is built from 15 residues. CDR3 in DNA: TGTGCCAGCAGTACCCGGGACAGGGAAGGTGAAAAACTGTTTTTT. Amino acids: CASSTRDREGEKLFF.

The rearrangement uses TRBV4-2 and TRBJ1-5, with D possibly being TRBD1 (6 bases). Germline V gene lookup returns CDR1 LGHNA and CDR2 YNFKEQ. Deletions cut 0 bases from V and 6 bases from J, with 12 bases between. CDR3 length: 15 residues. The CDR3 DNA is TGTGCCAGCAGCCAAGAATCAGGGGCGGCTCAGCCCCAGCATTTT. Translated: CASSQESGAAQPQHF.

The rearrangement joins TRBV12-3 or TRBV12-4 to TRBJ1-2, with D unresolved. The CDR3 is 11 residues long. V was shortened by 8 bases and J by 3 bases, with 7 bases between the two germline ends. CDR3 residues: CASASDYGYTF. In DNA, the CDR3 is TGTGCCAGCGCCTCCGACTATGGCTACACCTTC.

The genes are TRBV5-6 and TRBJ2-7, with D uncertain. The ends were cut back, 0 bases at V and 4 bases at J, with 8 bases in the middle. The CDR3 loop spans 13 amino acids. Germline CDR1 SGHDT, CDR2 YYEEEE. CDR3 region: CASSLGGRYEQYF. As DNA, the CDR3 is TGTGCCAGCAGCTTGGGGGGTAGGTACGAGCAGTACTTC.

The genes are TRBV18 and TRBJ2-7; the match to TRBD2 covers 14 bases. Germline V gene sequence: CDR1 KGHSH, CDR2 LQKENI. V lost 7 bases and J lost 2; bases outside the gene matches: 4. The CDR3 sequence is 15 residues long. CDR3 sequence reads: CASLPGLAGAYEQYF. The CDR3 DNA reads TGTGCCAGCTTACCGGGACTAGCGGGAGCCTACGAGCAGTACTTC.

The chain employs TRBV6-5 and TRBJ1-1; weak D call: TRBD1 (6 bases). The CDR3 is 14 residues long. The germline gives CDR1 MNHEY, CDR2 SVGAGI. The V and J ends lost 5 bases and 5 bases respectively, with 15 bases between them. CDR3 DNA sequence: TGTGCCAGCAGTAGGGTGGACAGCTGGACTGAAGCTTTCTTT. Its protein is CASSRVDSWTEAFF.

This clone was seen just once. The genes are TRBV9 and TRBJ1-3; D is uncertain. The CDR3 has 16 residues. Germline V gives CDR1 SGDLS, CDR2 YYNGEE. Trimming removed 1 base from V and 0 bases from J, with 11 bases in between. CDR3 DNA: TGTGCCAGCAGCGTACTTGGAGGACGCTCTGGAAACACCATATATTTT. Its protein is CASSVLGGRSGNTIYF.

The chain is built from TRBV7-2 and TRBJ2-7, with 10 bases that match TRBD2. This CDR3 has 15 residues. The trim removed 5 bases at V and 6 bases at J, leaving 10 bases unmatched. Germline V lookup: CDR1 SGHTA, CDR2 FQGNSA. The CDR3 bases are TGTGCCAGCAGCGTCGCTAGCGGGAGAGATGGCGAGCAGTACTTC. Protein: CASSVASGRDGEQYF.

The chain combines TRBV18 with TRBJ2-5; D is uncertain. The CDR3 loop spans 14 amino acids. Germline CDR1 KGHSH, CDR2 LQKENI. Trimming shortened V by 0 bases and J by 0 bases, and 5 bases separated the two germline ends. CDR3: CASSPPSYQETQYF. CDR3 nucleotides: TGTGCCAGCTCACCACCGTCGTACCAAGAGACCCAGTACTTC.

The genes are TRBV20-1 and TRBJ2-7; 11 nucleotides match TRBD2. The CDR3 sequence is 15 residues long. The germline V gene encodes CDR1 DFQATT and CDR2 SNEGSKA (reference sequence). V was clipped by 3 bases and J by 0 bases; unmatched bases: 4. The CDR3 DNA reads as TGCAGTGCTAGTCAGCTAGCGGGGGGCTCCTACGAGCAGTACTTC. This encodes CSASQLAGGSYEQYF.

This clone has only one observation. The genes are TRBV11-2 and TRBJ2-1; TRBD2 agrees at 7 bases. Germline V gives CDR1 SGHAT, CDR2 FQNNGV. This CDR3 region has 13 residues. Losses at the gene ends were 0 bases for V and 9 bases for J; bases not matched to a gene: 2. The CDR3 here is CASSLEPGGEQFF. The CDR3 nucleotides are TGTGCCAGCAGCTTAGAGCCGGGGGGTGAGCAGTTCTTC.

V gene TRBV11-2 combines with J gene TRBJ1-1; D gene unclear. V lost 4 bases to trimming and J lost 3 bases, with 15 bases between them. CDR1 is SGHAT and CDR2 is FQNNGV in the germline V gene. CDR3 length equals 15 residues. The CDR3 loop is CASSSDFGSDTEAFF. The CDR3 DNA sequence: TGTGCCAGCAGCTCAGACTTTGGGTCGGACACTGAAGCTTTCTTT.

The CDR3 bases are TGTGCCAGCGTTACAGGGGATACTGAAGCTTTCTTT. As protein: CASVTGDTEAFF. The V call is TRBV28, the J call TRBJ1-1, with 7 bases aligning to TRBD1. V lost 8 bases to trimming and J lost 5 bases; unmatched junction nucleotides: 5. Germline values: CDR1 MDHEN, CDR2 SYDVKM. The CDR3 loop spans 12 amino acids.

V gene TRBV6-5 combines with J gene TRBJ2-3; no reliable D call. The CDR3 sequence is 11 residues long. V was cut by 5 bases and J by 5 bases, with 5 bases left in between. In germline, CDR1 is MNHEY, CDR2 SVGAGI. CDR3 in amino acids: CASSPRDTQYF. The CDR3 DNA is TGTGCCAGCAGTCCGAGAGATACGCAGTATTTT.

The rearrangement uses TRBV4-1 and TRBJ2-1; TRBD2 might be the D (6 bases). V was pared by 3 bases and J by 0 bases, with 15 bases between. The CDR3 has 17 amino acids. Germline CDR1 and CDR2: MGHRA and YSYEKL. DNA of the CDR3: TGCGCCAGCAGCCACCCCCCTAGCGCCTCCTCCTACAATGAGCAGTTCTTC. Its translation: CASSHPPSASSYNEQFF.

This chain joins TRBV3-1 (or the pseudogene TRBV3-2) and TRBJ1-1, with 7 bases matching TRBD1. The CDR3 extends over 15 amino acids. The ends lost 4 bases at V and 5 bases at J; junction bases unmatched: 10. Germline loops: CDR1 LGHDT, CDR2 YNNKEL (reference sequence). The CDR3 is CASSPHKQGRTEAFF. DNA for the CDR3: TGTGCCAGCAGCCCGCATAAACAGGGGAGGACTGAAGCTTTCTTT.

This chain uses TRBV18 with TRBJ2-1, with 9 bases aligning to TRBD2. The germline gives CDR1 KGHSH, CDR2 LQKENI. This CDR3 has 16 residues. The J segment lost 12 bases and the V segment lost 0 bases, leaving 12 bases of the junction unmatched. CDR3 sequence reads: CASSPPGGRALSGQFF. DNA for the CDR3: TGTGCCAGCTCACCACCGGGCGGGAGGGCCCTGAGTGGGCAGTTCTTC.